This record looks at one TCR beta chain sequence and its context. The germline V gene has CDR1 MDHEN and CDR2 SYDVKM. The CDR3 is made up of 15 amino acids. V lost 8 bases, J lost 5 bases, and 21 bases lay in between. Under the authors' procedure: From reference gene primer amplification, estimates of nucleated cell counts were derived. Data came from immunoSEQ multiplex PCR; TCRdb stores just in-frame clones and leaves some out. That table furnishes V, J and clone size, whereas the DNA furnished D and trimming. The repertoire holds 70,000 or so clones, about 86% seen once, with approximately 3.7% in the top ten. The data stem from a study of blood T cell repertoires in COVID-19. The wider study: From T cells, B-cell-depleted T cells, or PBMCs came the material, which was cDNA or gDNA.

The clonotype originates from a man aged 50 to 59 with acute or convalescent COVID-19. The sequenced material came from peripheral blood. The rearrangement uses TRBV28 and TRBJ1-1, with D perhaps matching TRBD1 (6 bases). This CDR3 reads CASRPEGPTGTEAFF. As DNA, the CDR3 is TGTGCCAGCCGCCCCGAGGGTCCTACAGGGACTGAAGCTTTCTTT.